This T cell receptor (beta chain) was identified during a study of beta chain features in type 1 diabetes. On this clone: Its antigen is not identified.

This CDR3 is built from 16 residues. The J segment lost 5 bases and the V segment lost 7 bases, leaving 10 bases of the junction unmatched. Germline CDR1 SNHLY, CDR2 FYNNEI. TCRB transcripts that were expressed got sequenced, as all of the isolated RNA had been reverse transcribed. TCRdb's table, derived via immunoSEQ multiplex PCR, lists solely in-frame clones and lacks some. This table has fewer than 250,000 clones, roughly 9.6% appearing once. Overall study results and limits: For type 1 diabetes patients, VDJ junctions showed fewer insertions and more deletions.

V gene TRBV2 combines with J gene TRBJ2-5; TRBD2 agrees at 13 bases. Sequenced sample: naive CD4+ T cells from blood. The TCR comes from a woman in her late teens or twenties in good health. CDR3 DNA: TGTGCCAGCACCAGGGGACTAGCGGGGCCCTTTGAGACCCAGTACTTC. It yields the protein CASTRGLAGPFETQYF. Full variable domain (outside the CDR3, taken from reference TRBV2 and TRBJ2-5): EPEVTQTPSHQVTQMGQEVILRCVPISNHLYFYWYRQILGQKVEFLVSFYNNEISEKSEIFDDQFSVERPDGSNFTLKIRSTKLEDSAMYFCASTRGLAGPFETQYFGPGTRLLVL.